A selection of T cell receptor beta chains follows, all from one sample in a study of cytomegalovirus exposure and HLA in healthy donors. Data came from immunoSEQ multiplex PCR; TCRdb stores just in-frame clones and leaves some out. Here the sample spans fewer than 85,000 clones, 60% to 85% being singletons. The sample consisted of PBMCs. The receptors come from a male donor in good health and CMV-seropositive. Both conserved end residues are part of each CDR3. Fields, in order: J gene, clone size, CDR3 length, D gene, V gene, CDR3 protein, CDR3 DNA. The D gene is left open where the match is weak. Clone sizes are given selectively: once, few, many, or a class where the clone is expanded.

J gene: TRBJ2-7; clone size: -; CDR3 length: 13; D gene: -; V gene: TRBV10-3; CDR3 protein: CATSGGSGYEQYF; CDR3 DNA: TGTGCCACCAGTGGAGGGAGCGGGTACGAGCAGTACTTC
J gene: TRBJ2-7; clone size: -; CDR3 length: 20; D gene: TRBD1; V gene: TRBV4-2; CDR3 protein: CASSQVLVRGRWGDSYEQYF; CDR3 DNA: TGTGCCAGCAGCCAAGTCCTTGTGAGGGGGCGATGGGGCGATTCCTACGAGCAGTACTTC
J gene: TRBJ2-3; clone size: -; CDR3 length: 15; D gene: -; V gene: TRBV7-6; CDR3 protein: CASSLSTYSTDTQYF; CDR3 DNA: TGTGCCAGCAGCTTAAGTACATACAGCACAGATACGCAGTATTTT
J gene: TRBJ1-2; clone size: -; CDR3 length: 14; D gene: -; V gene: TRBV29-1; CDR3 protein: CSVEVSRGNYGYTF; CDR3 DNA: TGCAGCGTTGAAGTGAGCAGGGGTAACTATGGCTACACCTTC
J gene: TRBJ1-1; clone size: -; CDR3 length: 13; D gene: -; V gene: TRBV6-6; CDR3 protein: CASGFSEETEAFF; CDR3 DNA: TGTGCCAGCGGCTTCTCAGAGGAGACTGAAGCTTTCTTT
J gene: TRBJ2-1; clone size: -; CDR3 length: 16; D gene: TRBD2; V gene: TRBV9; CDR3 protein: CASSVGGTSADNEQFF; CDR3 DNA: TGTGCCAGCAGCGTAGGGGGGACTAGCGCTGACAATGAGCAGTTCTTC
J gene: TRBJ1-5; clone size: -; CDR3 length: 14; D gene: -; V gene: TRBV30; CDR3 protein: CAWSGLQGGQPQHF; CDR3 DNA: TGTGCCTGGAGTGGGCTCCAGGGTGGCCAGCCCCAGCATTTT
J gene: TRBJ1-2; clone size: -; CDR3 length: 13; D gene: TRBD1; V gene: TRBV27; CDR3 protein: CASSPTGVYGYTF; CDR3 DNA: TGTGCCAGCAGTCCAACAGGGGTCTATGGCTACACCTTC
J gene: TRBJ1-5; clone size: -; CDR3 length: 15; D gene: -; V gene: TRBV18; CDR3 protein: CASSPRLTENQPQHF; CDR3 DNA: TGTGCCAGCTCACCAAGGCTGACAGAGAATCAGCCCCAGCATTTT
J gene: TRBJ2-1; clone size: once; CDR3 length: 13; D gene: -; V gene: TRBV7-9; CDR3 protein: CASLRTGINEQFF; CDR3 DNA: TGTGCCAGCCTCCGCACAGGGATCAATGAGCAGTTCTTC
J gene: TRBJ1-1; clone size: -; CDR3 length: 12; D gene: -; V gene: TRBV5-5; CDR3 protein: CASSLVRPEAFF; CDR3 DNA: TGTGCCAGCAGCTTAGTGCGGCCTGAAGCTTTCTTT
J gene: TRBJ2-1; clone size: -; CDR3 length: 14; D gene: TRBD1; V gene: TRBV5-6; CDR3 protein: CASSLTSSGGEQFF; CDR3 DNA: TGTGCCAGCAGCTTGACCTCTTCAGGGGGTGAGCAGTTCTTC
J gene: TRBJ2-3; clone size: -; CDR3 length: 14; D gene: -; V gene: TRBV6-5; CDR3 protein: CASSYSPGTDTQYF; CDR3 DNA: TGTGCCAGCAGTTACTCGCCGGGGACAGATACGCAGTATTTT
J gene: TRBJ1-1; clone size: -; CDR3 length: 14; D gene: -; V gene: TRBV9; CDR3 protein: CASRRRGSRTEAFF; CDR3 DNA: TGTGCCAGCAGGAGGCGGGGATCGCGCACTGAAGCTTTCTTT
J gene: TRBJ2-1; clone size: -; CDR3 length: 16; D gene: TRBD1; V gene: TRBV13; CDR3 protein: CASSFSRTGGYNEQFF; CDR3 DNA: TGTGCCAGCAGCTTTTCTCGGACAGGGGGATACAATGAGCAGTTCTTC
J gene: TRBJ2-7; clone size: -; CDR3 length: 15; D gene: TRBD1; V gene: TRBV7-9; CDR3 protein: CASSRGGTGEYEQYF; CDR3 DNA: TGTGCCAGCAGCCGGGGTGGGACAGGGGAGTACGAGCAGTACTTC
J gene: TRBJ2-5; clone size: -; CDR3 length: 13; D gene: TRBD2; V gene: TRBV6-5; CDR3 protein: CASTTSGRGTQYF; CDR3 DNA: TGTGCCAGTACGACTAGCGGGAGGGGGACCCAGTACTTC
J gene: TRBJ1-4; clone size: -; CDR3 length: 14; D gene: TRBD1; V gene: TRBV28; CDR3 protein: CASSIRDRFRELFF; CDR3 DNA: TGTGCCAGCAGTATCCGGGACAGGTTCCGTGAACTGTTTTTT
J gene: TRBJ2-5; clone size: -; CDR3 length: 11; D gene: -; V gene: TRBV7-2; CDR3 protein: CASSAGGTQYF; CDR3 DNA: TGTGCCAGCAGCGCCGGGGGGACCCAGTACTTC
J gene: TRBJ1-1; clone size: few; CDR3 length: 15; D gene: -; V gene: TRBV4-1; CDR3 protein: CASSQDPRGEVEAFF; CDR3 DNA: TGCGCCAGCAGCCAAGATCCCCGGGGGGAAGTTGAAGCTTTCTTT
J gene: TRBJ2-2; clone size: -; CDR3 length: 15; D gene: -; V gene: TRBV28; CDR3 protein: CASSFIRSRTGELFF; CDR3 DNA: TGTGCCAGCAGTTTCATTCGTTCGCGAACCGGGGAGCTGTTTTTT
J gene: TRBJ1-1; clone size: -; CDR3 length: 15; D gene: -; V gene: TRBV4-1; CDR3 protein: CASLSFRGSGTEAFF; CDR3 DNA: TGCGCCAGCTTATCCTTTCGGGGGAGTGGCACTGAAGCTTTCTTT
J gene: TRBJ2-7; clone size: few; CDR3 length: 14; D gene: TRBD2; V gene: TRBV25-1; CDR3 protein: CASSAGGGTSEQYF; CDR3 DNA: TGTGCCAGCAGTGCTGGCGGGGGGACAAGCGAGCAGTACTTC
J gene: TRBJ1-2; clone size: -; CDR3 length: 13; D gene: -; V gene: TRBV5-1; CDR3 protein: CASSLGRGYGYTF; CDR3 DNA: TGCGCCAGCAGCTTGGGTCGGGGCTATGGCTACACCTTC
J gene: TRBJ1-3; clone size: once; CDR3 length: 15; D gene: -; V gene: TRBV14; CDR3 protein: CASSHFSRVGNTIYF; CDR3 DNA: TGTGCCAGCAGCCATTTTTCCAGGGTTGGAAACACCATATATTTT
J gene: TRBJ2-7; clone size: -; CDR3 length: 13; D gene: TRBD1; V gene: TRBV18; CDR3 protein: CASSYRQGDEQYF; CDR3 DNA: TGTGCCAGCTCATATCGACAGGGCGACGAGCAGTACTTC
J gene: TRBJ2-2; clone size: -; CDR3 length: 16; D gene: TRBD1; V gene: TRBV5-1; CDR3 protein: CASSTATGPGTGELFF; CDR3 DNA: TGCGCCAGCAGCACGGCGACAGGGCCGGGTACCGGGGAGCTGTTTTTT